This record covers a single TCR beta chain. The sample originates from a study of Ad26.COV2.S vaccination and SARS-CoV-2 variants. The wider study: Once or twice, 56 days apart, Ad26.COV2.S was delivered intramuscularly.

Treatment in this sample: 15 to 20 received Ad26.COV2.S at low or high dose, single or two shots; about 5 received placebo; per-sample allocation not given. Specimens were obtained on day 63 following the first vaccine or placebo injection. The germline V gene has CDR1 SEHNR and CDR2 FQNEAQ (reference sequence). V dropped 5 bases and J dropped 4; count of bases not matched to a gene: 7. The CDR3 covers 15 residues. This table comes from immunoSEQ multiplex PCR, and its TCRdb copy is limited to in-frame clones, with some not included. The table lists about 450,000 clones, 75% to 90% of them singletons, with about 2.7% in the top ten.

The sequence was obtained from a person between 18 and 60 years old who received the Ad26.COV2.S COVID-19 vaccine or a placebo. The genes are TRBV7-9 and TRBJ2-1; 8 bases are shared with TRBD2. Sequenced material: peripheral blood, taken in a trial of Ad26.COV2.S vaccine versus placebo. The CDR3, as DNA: TGTGCCAGCAGCCTCGGGAGGGGACTGTACAATGAGCAGTTCTTC. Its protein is CASSLGRGLYNEQFF.